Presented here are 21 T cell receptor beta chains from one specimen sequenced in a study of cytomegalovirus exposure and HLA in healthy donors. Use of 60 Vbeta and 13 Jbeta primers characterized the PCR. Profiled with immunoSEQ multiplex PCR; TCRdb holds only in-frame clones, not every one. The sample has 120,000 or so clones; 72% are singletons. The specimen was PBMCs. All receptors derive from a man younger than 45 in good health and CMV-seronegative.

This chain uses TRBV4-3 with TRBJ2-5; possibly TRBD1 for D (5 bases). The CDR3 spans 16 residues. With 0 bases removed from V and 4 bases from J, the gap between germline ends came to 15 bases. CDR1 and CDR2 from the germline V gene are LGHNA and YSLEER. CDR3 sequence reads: CASSQDSGRDGETQYF. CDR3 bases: TGCGCCAGCAGCCAAGATTCGGGCAGGGATGGAGAGACCCAGTACTTC.

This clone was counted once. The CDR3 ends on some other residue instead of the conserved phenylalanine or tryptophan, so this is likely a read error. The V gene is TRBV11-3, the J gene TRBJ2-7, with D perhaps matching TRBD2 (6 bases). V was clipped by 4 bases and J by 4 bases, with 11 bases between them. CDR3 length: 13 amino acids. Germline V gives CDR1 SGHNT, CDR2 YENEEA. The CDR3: CASSSYGGYEQYL. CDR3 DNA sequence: TGTGCCAGCAGCTCCTACGGGGGTTACGAGCAGTACCTC.

The CDR3 DNA is TGTGCCAGCAGTGACATTAGCGGGGGGGCCGAGACCCAGTACTTC. This codes for CASSDISGGAETQYF. The chain links TRBV6-1 to TRBJ2-5; TRBD2 matches at 11 bases. The CDR3 has 15 residues. Per germline, CDR1 MNHNS and CDR2 SASEGT. V lost 3 bases to trimming and J lost 5 bases; unmatched junction nucleotides: 5.

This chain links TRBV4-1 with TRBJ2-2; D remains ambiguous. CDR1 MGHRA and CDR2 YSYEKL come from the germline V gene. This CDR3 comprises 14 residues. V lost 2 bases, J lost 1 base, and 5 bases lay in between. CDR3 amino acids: CASSQLRNTGELFF. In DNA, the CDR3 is TGCGCCAGCAGCCAACTTCGGAACACCGGGGAGCTGTTTTTT.

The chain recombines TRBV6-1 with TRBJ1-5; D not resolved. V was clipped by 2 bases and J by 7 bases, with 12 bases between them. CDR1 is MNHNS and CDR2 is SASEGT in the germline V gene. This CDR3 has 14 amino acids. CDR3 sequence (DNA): TGTGCCAGCAGTGAAACGAGTCGTACGCAGCCCCAGCATTTT. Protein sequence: CASSETSRTQPQHF.

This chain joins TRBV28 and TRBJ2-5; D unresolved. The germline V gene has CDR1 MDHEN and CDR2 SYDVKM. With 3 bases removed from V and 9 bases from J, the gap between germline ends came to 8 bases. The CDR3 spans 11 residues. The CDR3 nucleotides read TGTGCCAGCAGTTTTGGTCAGGCCCAGTACTTC. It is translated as CASSFGQAQYF.

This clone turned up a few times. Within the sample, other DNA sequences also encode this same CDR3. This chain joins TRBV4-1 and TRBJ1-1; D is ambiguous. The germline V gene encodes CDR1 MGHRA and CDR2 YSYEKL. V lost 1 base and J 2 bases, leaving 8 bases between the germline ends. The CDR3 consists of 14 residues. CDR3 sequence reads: CASSQGPGNTEAFF. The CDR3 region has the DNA TGCGCCAGCAGCCAAGGTCCGGGAAACACTGAAGCTTTCTTT.

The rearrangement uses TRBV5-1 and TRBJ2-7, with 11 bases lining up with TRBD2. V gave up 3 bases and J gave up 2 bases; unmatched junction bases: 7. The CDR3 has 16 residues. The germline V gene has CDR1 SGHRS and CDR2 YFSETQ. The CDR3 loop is CASSYSGLAETYEQYF. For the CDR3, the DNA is TGCGCCAGCAGCTACTCGGGACTAGCGGAGACCTACGAGCAGTACTTC.

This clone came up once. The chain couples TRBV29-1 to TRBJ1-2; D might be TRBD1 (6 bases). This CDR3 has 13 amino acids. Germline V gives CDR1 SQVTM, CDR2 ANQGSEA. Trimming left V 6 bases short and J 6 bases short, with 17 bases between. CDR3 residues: CSVTNRAGHGYTF. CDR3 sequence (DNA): TGCAGCGTGACTAACAGGGCTGGACATGGCTACACCTTC.

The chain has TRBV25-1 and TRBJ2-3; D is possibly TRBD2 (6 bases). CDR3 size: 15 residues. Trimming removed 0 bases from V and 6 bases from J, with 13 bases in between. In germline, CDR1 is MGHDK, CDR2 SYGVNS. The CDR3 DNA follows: TGTGCCAGCAGTGAATATTTGGCTGGAGGGGATACGCAGTATTTT. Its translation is CASSEYLAGGDTQYF.

The CDR3 nucleotides are TGTGCCAGCAGTTTTGGTCAGGGCGTGAACACTGAAGCTTTCTTT. Amino acid sequence: CASSFGQGVNTEAFF. The chain couples TRBV27 to TRBJ1-1; tentative D call: TRBD1 (5 bases). V dropped 3 bases and J dropped 0 bases, with 11 bases sitting between them. The germline V gene has CDR1 MNHEY and CDR2 SMNVEV (reference sequence). This CDR3 is built from 15 residues.

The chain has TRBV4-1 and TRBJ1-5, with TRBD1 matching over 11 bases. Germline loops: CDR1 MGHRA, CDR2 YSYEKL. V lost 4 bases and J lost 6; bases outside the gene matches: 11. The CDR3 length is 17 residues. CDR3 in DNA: TGCGCCAGCAGCCCCTCATCCGGGACAGGGGGTGCTCAGCCCCAGCATTTT. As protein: CASSPSSGTGGAQPQHF.

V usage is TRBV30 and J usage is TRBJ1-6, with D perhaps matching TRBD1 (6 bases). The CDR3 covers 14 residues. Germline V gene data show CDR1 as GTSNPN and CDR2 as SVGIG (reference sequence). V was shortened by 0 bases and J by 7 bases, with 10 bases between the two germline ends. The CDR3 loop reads CAWSVGQPNSPLHF. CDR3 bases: TGTGCCTGGAGTGTTGGACAGCCGAATTCACCCCTCCACTTT. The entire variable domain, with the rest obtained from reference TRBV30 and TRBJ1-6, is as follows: SQTIHQWPATLVQPVGSPLSLECTVEGTSNPNLYWYRQAAGRGLQLLFYSVGIGQISSEVPQNLSASRPQDRQFILSSKKLLLSDSGFYLCAWSVGQPNSPLHFGNGTRLTVT.

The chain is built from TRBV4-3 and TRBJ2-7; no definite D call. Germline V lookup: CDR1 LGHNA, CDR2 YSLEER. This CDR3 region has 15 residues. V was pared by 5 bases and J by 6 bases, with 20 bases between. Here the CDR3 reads CASSVLPSNSGEQYF. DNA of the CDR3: TGCGCCAGCAGCGTTCTGCCTTCAAATTCCGGCGAGCAGTACTTC.

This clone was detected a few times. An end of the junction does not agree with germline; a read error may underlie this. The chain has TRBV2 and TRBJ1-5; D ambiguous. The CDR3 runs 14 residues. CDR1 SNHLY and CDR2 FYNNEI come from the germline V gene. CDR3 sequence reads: CASGDTTPNQPQHF. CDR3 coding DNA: TGTGCCAGCGGTGACACAACACCCAATCAGCCCCAGCATTTT.

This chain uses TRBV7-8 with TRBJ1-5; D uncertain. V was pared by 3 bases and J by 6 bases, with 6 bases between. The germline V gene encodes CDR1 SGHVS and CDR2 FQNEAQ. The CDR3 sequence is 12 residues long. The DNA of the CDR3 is TGTGCCAGCAGCTTCTTCGGTCAGCCCCAGCATTTT. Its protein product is CASSFFGQPQHF.

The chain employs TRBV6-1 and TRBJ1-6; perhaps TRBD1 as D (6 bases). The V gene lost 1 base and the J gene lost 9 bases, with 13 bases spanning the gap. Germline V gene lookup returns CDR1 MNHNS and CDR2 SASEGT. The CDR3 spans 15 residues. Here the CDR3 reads CASSEGETRGSPLHF. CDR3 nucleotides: TGTGCCAGCAGTGAAGGTGAGACCAGGGGTTCACCCCTCCACTTT.

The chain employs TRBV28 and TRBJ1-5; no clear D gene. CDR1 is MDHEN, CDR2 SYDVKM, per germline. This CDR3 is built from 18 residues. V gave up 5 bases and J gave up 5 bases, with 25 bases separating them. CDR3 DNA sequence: TGTGCCAGCAGTATTGGGGTAAGCGAGCGGCTTTTCGATCAGCCCCAGCATTTT. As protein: CASSIGVSERLFDQPQHF.

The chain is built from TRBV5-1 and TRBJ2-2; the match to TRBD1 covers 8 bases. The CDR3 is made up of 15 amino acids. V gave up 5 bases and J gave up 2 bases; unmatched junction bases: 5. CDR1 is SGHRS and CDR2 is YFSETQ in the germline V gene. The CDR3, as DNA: TGCGCCAGCAGGGCCACAGGGGGTAACACCGGGGAGCTGTTTTTT. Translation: CASRATGGNTGELFF.

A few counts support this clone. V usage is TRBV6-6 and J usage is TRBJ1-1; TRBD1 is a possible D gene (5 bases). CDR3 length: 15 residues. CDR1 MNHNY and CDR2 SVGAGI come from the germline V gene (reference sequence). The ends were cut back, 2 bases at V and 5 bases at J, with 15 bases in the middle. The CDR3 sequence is CASSYPGGGKTEAFF. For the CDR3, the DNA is TGTGCCAGCAGTTACCCCGGGGGAGGTAAGACTGAAGCTTTCTTT.

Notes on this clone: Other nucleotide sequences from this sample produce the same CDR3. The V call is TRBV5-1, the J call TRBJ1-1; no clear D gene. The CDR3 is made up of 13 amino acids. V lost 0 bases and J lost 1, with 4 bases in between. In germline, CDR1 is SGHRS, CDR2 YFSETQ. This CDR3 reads CASSLAGNTEAFF. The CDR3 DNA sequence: TGCGCCAGCAGCTTGGCAGGGAACACTGAAGCTTTCTTT. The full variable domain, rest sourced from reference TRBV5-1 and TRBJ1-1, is KAGVTQTPRYLIKTRGQQVTLSCSPISGHRSVSWYQQTPGQGLQFLFEYFSETQRNKGNFPGRFSGRQFSNSRSEMNVSTLELGDSALYLCASSLAGNTEAFFGQGTRLTVV.